This T cell receptor beta chain was identified during a study of CD8+ T cells in alopecia areata. In regard to this clone: What it binds is unknown.

Germline V gives CDR1 LGHNT, CDR2 FRNRAP. CDR3 length equals 17 residues. The ends lost 2 bases at V and 4 bases at J; junction bases unmatched: 10. Treatment in this sample: oral pan-JAK inhibitor, 5-10 mg twice daily. Findings of the study overall: Tofacitinib produced a significant decrease in scalp clonality and in expanded CD8+ clones among the top 100.

Extraction of RNA preceded its reverse transcription into cDNA, which served as the sequencing template. TCRdb's copy holds only in-frame clones and misses some; the assay was immunoSEQ multiplex PCR. The sample consists of over 90,000 clones, 70% to 90% of them appearing once. This TCR was sampled from a human donor with alopecia areata. This specimen consisted of CD8+ T cells sorted from blood, obtained at approximately week 30, from a patient treated with tofacitinib. V gene TRBV12-5 combines with J gene TRBJ2-2; 7 bases align to TRBD1. The CDR3 protein is CASGLPSGQRSTGELFF. CDR3 DNA sequence: TGTGCTAGTGGTTTGCCCTCGGGACAGCGATCCACCGGGGAGCTGTTTTTT.